These T cell receptor beta chains were read from a single sample in a study of CD8 T cells in Susac syndrome. MiXCR was run by TCRdb on the immunoSEQ multiplex PCR reads, yielding one entry per CDR3 protein. The sample has 100,000 or so distinct CDR3 sequences, 90% to 95% seen once. Sequencing was carried out using CD4+ T cells from PBMCs. Receptors originate from a human donor with Susac syndrome. Both conserved end residues are trimmed from each CDR3.

j_gene | len | v_gene | CDR3aa
TRBJ1-1 | 11 | TRBV30 | AWSRDRNTEAF
TRBJ2-7 | 12 | TRBV28 | ASSSDREYYEQY
TRBJ2-1 | 15 | TRBV4-1 | ASSQGRLAGRRDEQF
TRBJ2-5 | 16 | TRBV10-3 | AISDVGLGRLGQETQY
TRBJ1-6 | 14 | TRBV5-1 | ASSLDYDRRNSPLH
TRBJ2-1 | 11 | TRBV19 | ASPSLRSDEQF
TRBJ2-5 | 11 | TRBV4-1 | ASSQAGTETQY
TRBJ2-5 | 12 | TRBV29-1 | SVTVYGGEETQY
TRBJ2-7 | 12 | TRBV9 | ASSIQGASWEQY
TRBJ1-1 | 11 | TRBV7-2 | ASRLGGGTEAF
TRBJ2-3 | 12 | TRBV7-2 | ASSLGSGTDTQY
TRBJ2-3 | 10 | TRBV7-2 | ASSKTTDTQY